Below are 4 T cell receptor beta chains sequenced from a single sample in a study of T cells in Graves' hyperthyroidism and ophthalmopathy. Researchers amplified the TCR beta CDR3 regions from RNA transcripts. During a first-round RT-PCR of the TCR CDR3, the HTBI primer set was used. TCRdb re-analysed the multiplex PCR reads in MiXCR, keeping a single row per CDR3 protein. The repertoire holds 500,000 to 650,000 distinct CDR3 sequences, with 11% to 15% as singletons. What was sequenced was blood. The receptors were gathered from a woman in her thirties or forties with Graves' hyperthyroidism.

The sample holds a few counts of this clonotype. The V gene is TRBV7-9, the J gene TRBJ1-4; 10 bases are shared with TRBD1. The J segment lost 3 bases and the V segment lost 5 bases, leaving 9 bases of the junction unmatched. Per the germline V gene, CDR1 is SEHNR and CDR2 is FQNEAQ (reference sequence). The CDR3 contains 17 residues. The CDR3 region is CASSLSDRGRANEKLFF. The CDR3 region has the DNA TGTGCCAGCAGCCTTAGTGACAGGGGGCGGGCTAATGAAAAACTGTTTTTT.

The chain carries TRBV6-5 and TRBJ2-7; 9 bases are a match to TRBD2. This CDR3 region has 15 residues. Germline lookup yields CDR1 MNHEY and CDR2 SVGAGI. V dropped 3 bases and J dropped 5; count of bases not matched to a gene: 8. CDR3 in amino acids: CASSYFSGSTHEQYF. The CDR3, as DNA: TGTGCCAGCAGTTATTTTAGCGGGAGTACCCACGAGCAGTACTTC.

This chain connects TRBV20-1 to TRBJ1-3; TRBD1 is a possible D gene (5 bases). Germline V gene lookup returns CDR1 DFQATT and CDR2 SNEGSKA (reference sequence). The CDR3 totals 14 residues. V was pared by 6 bases and J by 0 bases, with 12 bases between. CDR3 nucleotides: TGCAGTGCGTCCCCGGACAACTCTGGAAACACCATATATTTT. Its translation is CSASPDNSGNTIYF.

This clonotype was recorded at least ten times. J is TRBJ1-1 and V is TRBV2; TRBD1 is a possible D gene (5 bases). V was cut by 7 bases and J by 1 base, with 7 bases left in between. In germline, CDR1 is SNHLY, CDR2 FYNNEI. This CDR3 spans 12 amino acids. This CDR3 is CASTGQNTEAFF. The CDR3 nucleotides read TGTGCCAGCACCGGACAGAACACTGAAGCTTTCTTT.